This T cell receptor beta chain was documented in a study of shared clonotypes between healthy human individuals. Across the study: There were three CD4 naive, three CD4 memory, two CD8 naive and one CD8 memory plates per donor.

Selected positively for CCR7 and CD45RO-negative, naive CD8 cells excluded terminally differentiated effector memory CD45RA+ cells. Every one of the donors was a Caucasian adult that lived in Nashville, Tennessee. From germline, CDR1 is MNHNS and CDR2 SASEGT. The CDR3 is 13 amino acids. The V and J ends lost 6 bases and 5 bases respectively, with 13 bases between them. Genomic DNA per cell subset filled all wells of several immunoSEQ plates. TCRdb keeps only in-frame clones here, not all; method: immunoSEQ multiplex PCR. The sample lists 600,000 or so clones; 90% to 95% were seen once. The study's findings and limits: Naive subsets, compared against memory subsets, generally had larger estimated richness values.

Worth noting for this clone: What it recognizes is unknown.

What was sequenced was naive CD8+ T cells sorted from blood. The sequence was collected from a woman aged 25 to 39 in good health. This chain uses TRBV6-1 with TRBJ1-2; D may be TRBD1 (5 bases). CDR3 in DNA: TGTGCCAGCAGGCCCAGCGGGACTTATGGCTACACCTTC. It specifies CASRPSGTYGYTF.